This T cell receptor (beta chain) stems from a study of cytomegalovirus exposure and HLA in healthy donors. In the study overall: A previous analysis identified 100 million to 120 million unique TCR beta sequences derived from around 180 million T cells.

Note on this clone: Its specificity is not known. Different DNA sequences within this sample yield the same CDR3.

The CDR3 has 13 residues. With 5 bases removed from V and 4 bases from J, the gap between germline ends came to 11 bases. Germline CDR1 is SEHNR and CDR2 is FQNEAQ (reference sequence). Study-wide points: The availability of immune exposure information extended only to CMV serostatus. Cytomegalovirus association was listed for roughly 160 TCR beta chains.

PCR primers comprised 60 Vbeta and 13 Jbeta primers. Here immunoSEQ multiplex PCR was the method, and the copy in TCRdb shows in-frame clones only, minus some. The sample lists 180,000 or so clones, 8.5% to 10% occurring once. Material: PBMCs. The genes are TRBV7-9 and TRBJ1-1; TRBD1 is a possible D gene (5 bases). This receptor was identified in a woman aged 25 to 39 in good health and CMV-seropositive. CDR3 residues: CASSPRTLTEAFF. The DNA of the CDR3 is TGTGCCAGCAGCCCCCGGACACTCACTGAAGCTTTCTTT.